One sample yielded the 18 T cell receptor beta chains listed below, sequenced in a study of blood T cell repertoires in COVID-19. TCRdb keeps only in-frame clones here, not all; method: immunoSEQ multiplex PCR. In the table there are fewer than 200,000 clones, 70% to 90% of which are singletons. Sequenced material: peripheral blood. These receptors were taken from a man between 65 and 85 years old with active or convalescent COVID-19.

The V gene is TRBV6-5, the J gene TRBJ2-7; TRBD1 matches 7 bases. Germline CDR1 and CDR2: MNHEY and SVGAGI. The CDR3 sequence is 13 residues long. V was pared by 2 bases and J by 4 bases, with 2 bases of the junction left unmatched. The CDR3, as DNA: TGTGCCAGCAGTTACACACAGGGGTACGAGCAGTACTTC. Translation gives CASSYTQGYEQYF.

The V call is TRBV7-6, the J call TRBJ2-1, with 8 bases aligning to TRBD2. The J segment lost 1 base and the V segment lost 3 bases, leaving 2 bases of the junction unmatched. From germline, CDR1 is SGHVS and CDR2 FNYEAQ. The CDR3 runs to 15 residues. The DNA of the CDR3 is TGTGCCAGCAGCTTGCTAGCGGGTTCCTACAATGAGCAGTTCTTC. It is translated as CASSLLAGSYNEQFF.

This clone was detected only once. J is TRBJ2-5 and V is TRBV18, with 9 bases matching TRBD1. With V trimmed by 5 bases and J by 4 bases, 8 bases remained unmatched. There are 15 residues in the CDR3. Germline-derived CDR1 and CDR2 are KGHSH and LQKENI. The CDR3 sequence is CASSSDLGQGETQYF. CDR3 bases: TGTGCCAGCTCAAGTGATCTGGGACAGGGAGAGACCCAGTACTTC.

The rearrangement joins TRBV20-1 to TRBJ2-3; 16 bases fit TRBD2. The V segment lost 3 bases and the J segment 7 bases; nucleotides outside the gene matches: 7. CDR1 is DFQATT, CDR2 SNEGSKA, per germline (reference sequence). This CDR3 comprises 16 residues. The CDR3 bases are TGCAGTGCTAGTCGGGGACTAGCGGGGGGGTTAAATACGCAGTATTTT. Protein product: CSASRGLAGGLNTQYF.

This sequence joins TRBV30 and TRBJ1-4; D possibly corresponds to TRBD1 (6 bases). Germline V gene lookup returns CDR1 GTSNPN and CDR2 SVGIG (reference sequence). This CDR3 is built from 15 residues. Trimming took off 2 bases at V and 4 bases at J, with 14 bases between the two ends. The CDR3 DNA reads TGTGCCTGGAGTCTTCGAGGGACAAGTAATGAAAAACTGTTTTTT. This gives the protein CAWSLRGTSNEKLFF.

The CDR3 coding sequence is TGTGCCAGCAGCTTCAACACAGGGGATGGCTACACCTTC. This codes for CASSFNTGDGYTF. The genes are TRBV12-3 or TRBV12-4 and TRBJ1-2; 7 positions match TRBD1. The CDR3 has 13 residues. J was trimmed by 6 bases and V by 6 bases; bases with no gene match: 7.

This clone was seen just once. This sequence joins TRBV7-3 and TRBJ1-1, with a weak D call TRBD1 (6 bases). This CDR3 contains 14 residues. The V gene's germline CDR1 is SGHTA and CDR2 FQGTGA. Deletions cut 5 bases from V and 2 bases from J, with 12 bases between. CDR3 sequence (DNA): TGTGCCAGCAGCATCGGACAGACAAACACTGAAGCTTTCTTT. It encodes CASSIGQTNTEAFF.

The chain has TRBV18 and TRBJ2-7; the D gene is possibly TRBD1 (5 bases). V lost 6 bases and J lost 5, with 11 bases in between. CDR1 is KGHSH, CDR2 LQKENI, per germline. The CDR3 is 12 amino acids. The CDR3 nucleotides are TGTGCCAGCTCGCAGGGTGTCCACGAGCAGTACTTC. It encodes CASSQGVHEQYF.

The chain employs TRBV18 and TRBJ2-3, with D possibly being TRBD2 (5 bases). V was clipped by 1 base and J by 9 bases, with 11 bases between them. The CDR3 totals 13 residues. Germline CDR1 KGHSH, CDR2 LQKENI. In DNA, the CDR3 is TGTGCCAGCTCACCACAATTGGGAGAGACGCAGTATTTT. Protein: CASSPQLGETQYF.

CDR3 residues: CASSEAGGSYNEQFF. The CDR3 nucleotides read TGTGCCAGCAGTGAAGCGGGAGGCTCCTACAATGAGCAGTTCTTC. The chain carries TRBV6-4 and TRBJ2-1; 9 bases are a match to TRBD2. The CDR3 is 15 residues long. The ends lost 3 bases at V and 0 bases at J; junction bases unmatched: 0. The germline CDR1 and CDR2 sequences are MRHNA and SNTAGT.

This clone appeared a single time. This chain connects TRBV12-3 or TRBV12-4 to TRBJ2-7; 8 nucleotides align to TRBD1. J gave up 4 bases and V 8 bases, and 7 bases lay outside the gene matches. There are 13 residues in the CDR3. As DNA, the CDR3 is TGTGCCAGCCGTCGGCAGGGGGCTTACGAGCAGTACTTC. Residues: CASRRQGAYEQYF.

This chain joins TRBV2 and TRBJ2-4; TRBD1 matches at 8 bases. Per germline, CDR1 SNHLY and CDR2 FYNNEI. Trimming at V came to 4 bases and at J to 1 base, leaving 0 bases not matched to a gene. The CDR3 consists of 14 residues. The CDR3 bases are TGTGCCAGCAGTGGGACAGGGGCCAAAAACATTCAGTACTTC. This encodes CASSGTGAKNIQYF.

This clone has just one count. J is TRBJ2-1 and V is TRBV19; a weak D match, TRBD1 (6 bases). The CDR3 has 14 amino acids. Trimming took 5 bases from V and 6 from J, leaving 14 bases between them. The V gene's germline CDR1 is LNHDA and CDR2 SQIVND (reference sequence). CDR3 nucleotide sequence: TGTGCCAGTAGTGGAAGACAGGTTGGCAATGAGCAGTTCTTC. Amino acid sequence: CASSGRQVGNEQFF.

In its sample, this clone was seen once. J is TRBJ2-2 and V is TRBV18; D is perhaps TRBD1 (6 bases). The CDR3 spans 15 residues. Germline V gene lookup returns CDR1 KGHSH and CDR2 LQKENI. Trimming removed 2 bases at V and 5 bases at J, with 12 bases between. CDR3 DNA sequence: TGTGCCAGCTCACCAGGGACAAGAAGGACCGGGGAGCTGTTTTTT. Translating gives CASSPGTRRTGELFF.

V usage is TRBV5-8 and J usage is TRBJ1-5, with TRBD1 as a possible D gene (5 bases). V lost 1 base and J 6 bases, leaving 8 bases between the germline ends. Germline V CDR1 and CDR2: SGHTS, YDEGEE. The CDR3 spans 13 residues. For the CDR3, the DNA is TGTGCCAGCAGCTTGAGGGGCCCTCAGCCCCAGCATTTT. Protein: CASSLRGPQPQHF.

The table lists this clone with a count of one. The chain joins TRBV19 to TRBJ1-5; 7 bases align to TRBD1. The CDR3 sequence is 15 residues long. The V gene's germline CDR1 is LNHDA and CDR2 SQIVND (reference sequence). V was clipped by 4 bases and J by 1 base; unmatched bases: 4. CDR3 in DNA: TGTGCCAGTAGTAAGGGGGCTGGAAGCAATCAGCCCCAGCATTTT. Protein: CASSKGAGSNQPQHF.

V and J are TRBV5-5 and TRBJ1-5, with D maybe TRBD1 (5 bases). The ends were cut back, 3 bases at V and 1 base at J, with 11 bases in the middle. CDR3 length equals 15 residues. Germline V CDR1 and CDR2: SGHKS, YYEKEE (reference sequence). This chain's CDR3 is CASSSREGSNQPQHF. Written as DNA, the CDR3 is TGTGCCAGCAGCTCCAGGGAAGGAAGCAATCAGCCCCAGCATTTT.

In DNA form, the CDR3 reads TGCGCCAGCAGCCAAGAGGGGAGGAACAGTTATTCACCCCTCCACTTT. This gives the protein CASSQEGRNSYSPLHF. V usage is TRBV4-1 and J usage is TRBJ1-6; D gene unclear. The V and J ends lost 0 bases and 8 bases respectively, with 14 bases between them. This CDR3 has 16 residues. Germline V CDR1 and CDR2: MGHRA, YSYEKL.